These 10 T cell receptor beta chains were all obtained from the same sample, sequenced in a study of spatial heterogeneity in lung cancer. Study results and limitations: One measure, the expanded intratumoral alpha and beta TCR count, tracked tumor mutation counts.

The time point was: sample taken at primary tumor resection. TCRdb itself ran the 5' RACE reads through MiXCR, one entry per CDR3 protein. The repertoire has about 11,000 distinct CDR3 sequences, 5.1% of them found once; the top ten carry around 12%. Their recognized antigens are unknown. Sequencing used lung tumor tissue, obtained at surgery. These receptors were obtained from a male donor with early-stage non-small cell lung cancer.

In its sample, this clonotype was seen many times. The rearrangement uses TRBV3-1 and TRBJ2-2; D possibly corresponds to TRBD2 (5 bases). This CDR3 contains 13 residues. V dropped 6 bases and J dropped 1 base, with 6 bases sitting between them. Germline values: CDR1 LGHDT, CDR2 YNNKEL (reference sequence). This chain's CDR3 is CASRGENTGELFF. The CDR3 region has the DNA TGTGCCAGCAGGGGAGAGAACACCGGGGAGCTGTTTTTT.

In its sample, this clonotype was seen a few times. The V call is TRBV9, the J call TRBJ1-4; D not certain. Looked up from germline, CDR1 is SGDLS and CDR2 is YYNGEE. V was shortened by 0 bases and J by 0 bases, with 9 bases between the two germline ends. This CDR3 region has 16 residues. The CDR3 DNA follows: TGTGCCAGCAGCGTAGTTGGGAGAGCAACTAATGAAAAACTGTTTTTT. Translation gives CASSVVGRATNEKLFF.

This chain connects TRBV12-3 or TRBV12-4 to TRBJ2-3, with D tentatively TRBD2 (7 bases). With 6 bases removed from V and 1 base from J, the gap between germline ends came to 17 bases. The CDR3 spans 16 residues. CDR3 nucleotide sequence: TGTGCCAGCAGCCTCATGTCGGGGGGCGGCACAGATACGCAGTATTTT. Residues: CASSLMSGGGTDTQYF.

This clonotype was counted a few times. This chain joins TRBV9 and TRBJ2-1; D might be TRBD2 (6 bases). Trimming left V 7 bases short and J 0 bases short, with 8 bases between. Germline V gives CDR1 SGDLS, CDR2 YYNGEE. The CDR3 loop spans 13 amino acids. DNA of the CDR3: TGTGCCAGCGGGGGGAACTCCTACAATGAGCAGTTCTTC. Its protein is CASGGNSYNEQFF.

This clonotype was counted between two and nine times. This sequence joins TRBV5-1 and TRBJ2-3; TRBD2 might be the D (5 bases). CDR3 length: 14 amino acids. V was trimmed by 3 bases and J by 0 bases, leaving 8 bases between them. Germline CDR1 is SGHRS and CDR2 is YFSETQ. The CDR3 DNA reads TGCGCCAGCAGCTCGAGCGGTAGCACAGATACGCAGTATTTT. Translated, it gives CASSSSGSTDTQYF.

At least ten counts were recorded for this clonotype. CDR3 in DNA: TGTGCCAGCAGTGAAGCCGGGACAGGGGTATCGTATGGCTACACCTTC. Translated, it gives CASSEAGTGVSYGYTF. The chain joins TRBV6-1 to TRBJ1-2; TRBD1 agrees at 10 bases. Germline V gives CDR1 MNHNS, CDR2 SASEGT. This CDR3 spans 16 amino acids. V lost 0 bases, J lost 5 bases, and 6 bases stayed unmatched.

In its sample, this clonotype was seen many times. The chain couples TRBV10-3 to TRBJ2-1, with TRBD1 matching 10 bases. J gave up 7 bases and V 11 bases, and 8 bases lay outside the gene matches. The length of the CDR3 is 13 residues. CDR1 and CDR2 from the germline V gene are ENHRY and SYGVKD. DNA of the CDR3: TGTGCCGCTGGGGACAGGGGAGGAAATGAGCAGTTCTTC. This encodes CAAGDRGGNEQFF.

This clonotype was observed at least ten times. This chain links TRBV5-1 with TRBJ2-2; 8 bases agree with TRBD1. CDR1 and CDR2 from the germline V gene are SGHRS and YFSETQ. The CDR3 is 15 amino acids. The junction had 3 bases not matched to a gene; V was cut back by 2 bases and J by 3 bases. CDR3 sequence (DNA): TGCGCCAGCAGCTTCCAGGGGGCGGACACCGGGGAGCTGTTTTTT. It encodes CASSFQGADTGELFF.

This clonotype is medium-sized within its sample. The chain recombines TRBV7-8 with TRBJ1-1; D ambiguous. V was shortened by 1 base and J by 0 bases, with 3 bases between the two germline ends. This CDR3 has 13 residues. Germline values: CDR1 SGHVS, CDR2 FQNEAQ. The CDR3 region is CASSLDLNTEAFF. CDR3 DNA: TGTGCCAGCAGCTTAGACCTGAACACTGAAGCTTTCTTT.

This sequence joins TRBV6-2 or TRBV6-3 and TRBJ2-4, with TRBD2 matching 7 bases. V was pared by 6 bases and J by 8 bases, with 10 bases of the junction left unmatched. The CDR3 runs 14 residues. Per the germline V gene, CDR1 is MNHEY and CDR2 is SVGEGT. CDR3 in DNA: TGTGCCAGCAGGCCGCCTCAACGGGGGGACATTCAGTACTTC. Its protein product is CASRPPQRGDIQYF.